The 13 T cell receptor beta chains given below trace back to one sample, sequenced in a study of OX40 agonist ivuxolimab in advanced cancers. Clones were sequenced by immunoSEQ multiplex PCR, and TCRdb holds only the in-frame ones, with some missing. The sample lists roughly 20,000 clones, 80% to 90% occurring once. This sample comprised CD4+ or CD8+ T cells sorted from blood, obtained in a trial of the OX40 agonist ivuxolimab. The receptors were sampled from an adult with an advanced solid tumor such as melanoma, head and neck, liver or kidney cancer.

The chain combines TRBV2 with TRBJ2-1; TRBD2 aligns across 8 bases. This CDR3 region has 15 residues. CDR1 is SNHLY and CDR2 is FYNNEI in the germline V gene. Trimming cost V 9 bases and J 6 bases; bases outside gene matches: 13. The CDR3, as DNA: TGTGCCAGATTACTAACTAGCGGCGGGGCCAATGAGCAGTTCTTC. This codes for CARLLTSGGANEQFF.

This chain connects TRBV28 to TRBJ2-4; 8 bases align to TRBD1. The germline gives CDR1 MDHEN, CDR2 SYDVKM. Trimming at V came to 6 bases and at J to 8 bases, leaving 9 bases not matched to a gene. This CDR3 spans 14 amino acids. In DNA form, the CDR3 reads TGTGCCAGCAGCAGACAGGGGAGGTTGGACATTCAGTACTTC. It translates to CASSRQGRLDIQYF. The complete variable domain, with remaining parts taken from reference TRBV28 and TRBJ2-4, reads DVKVTQSSRYLVKRTGEKVFLECVQDMDHENMFWYRQDPGLGLRLIYFSYDVKMKEKGDIPEGYSVSREKKERFSLILESASTNQTSMYLCASSRQGRLDIQYFGAGTRLSVL.

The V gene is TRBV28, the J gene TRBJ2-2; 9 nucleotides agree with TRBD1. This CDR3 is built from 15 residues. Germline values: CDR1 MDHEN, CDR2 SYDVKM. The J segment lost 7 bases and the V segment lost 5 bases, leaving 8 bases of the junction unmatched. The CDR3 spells CASSNRGRSIGELFF. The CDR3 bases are TGTGCCAGCAGTAACAGGGGGCGAAGTATCGGGGAGCTGTTTTTT.

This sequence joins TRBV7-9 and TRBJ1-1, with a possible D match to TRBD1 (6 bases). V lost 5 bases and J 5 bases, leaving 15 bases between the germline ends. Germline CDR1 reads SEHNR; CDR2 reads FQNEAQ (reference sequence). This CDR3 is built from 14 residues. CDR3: CASSITGRRTEAFF. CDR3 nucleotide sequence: TGTGCCAGCAGCATAACAGGGAGAAGGACTGAAGCTTTCTTT.

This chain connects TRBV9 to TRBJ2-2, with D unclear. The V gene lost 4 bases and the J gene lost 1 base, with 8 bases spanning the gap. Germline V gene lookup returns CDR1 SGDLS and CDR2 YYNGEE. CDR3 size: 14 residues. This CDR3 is CASSPFQNTGELFF. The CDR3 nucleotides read TGTGCCAGCAGCCCCTTTCAGAACACCGGGGAGCTGTTTTTT.

As DNA, the CDR3 is TGCGCCAGCAGCCAAGATTTTGGCGGCAGAGGGAATGAGCAGTTCTTC. Its translation: CASSQDFGGRGNEQFF. The chain couples TRBV4-1 to TRBJ2-1, with D possibly being TRBD2 (5 bases). Between the trimmed V and J ends, which lost 0 bases and 7 bases, there was a span of 16 bases. Germline V CDR1 and CDR2: MGHRA, YSYEKL. The CDR3 spans 16 residues.

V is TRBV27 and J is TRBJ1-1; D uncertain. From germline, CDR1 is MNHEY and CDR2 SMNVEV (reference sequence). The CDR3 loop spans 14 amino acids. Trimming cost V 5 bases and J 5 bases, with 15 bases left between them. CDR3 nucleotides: TGTGCCAGCAGTCCGCGACGGGAGGGAACTGAAGCTTTCTTT. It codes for CASSPRREGTEAFF.

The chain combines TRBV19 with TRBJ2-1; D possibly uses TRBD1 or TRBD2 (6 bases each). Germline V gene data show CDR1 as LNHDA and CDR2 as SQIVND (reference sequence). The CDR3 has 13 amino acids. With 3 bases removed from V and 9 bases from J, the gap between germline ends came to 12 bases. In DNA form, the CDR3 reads TGTGCCAGTAGTATTGGGGGGCGTGGTGAGCAGTTCTTC. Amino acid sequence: CASSIGGRGEQFF. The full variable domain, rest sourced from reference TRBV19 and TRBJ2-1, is DGGITQSPKYLFRKEGQNVTLSCEQNLNHDAMYWYRQDPGQGLRLIYYSQIVNDFQKGDIAEGYSVSREKKESFPLTVTSAQKNPTAFYLCASSIGGRGEQFFGPGTRLTVL.

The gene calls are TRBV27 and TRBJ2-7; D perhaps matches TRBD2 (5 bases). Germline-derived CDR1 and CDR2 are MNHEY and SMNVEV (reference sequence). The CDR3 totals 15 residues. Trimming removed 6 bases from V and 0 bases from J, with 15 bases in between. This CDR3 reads CASSWTQRSSYEQYF. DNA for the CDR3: TGTGCCAGCAGCTGGACTCAGAGGAGCTCCTACGAGCAGTACTTC.

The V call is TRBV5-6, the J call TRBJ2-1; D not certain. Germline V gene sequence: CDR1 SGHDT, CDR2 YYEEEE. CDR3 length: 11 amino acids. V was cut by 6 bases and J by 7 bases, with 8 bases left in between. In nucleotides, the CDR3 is TGTGCCAGCACCATAGAAAATGAGCAGTTCTTC. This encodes CASTIENEQFF.

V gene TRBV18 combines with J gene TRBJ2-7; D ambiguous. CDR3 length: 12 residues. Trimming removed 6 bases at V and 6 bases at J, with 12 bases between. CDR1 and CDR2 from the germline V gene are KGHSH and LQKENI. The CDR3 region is CASSPGGLEQYF. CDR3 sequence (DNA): TGTGCCAGCTCCCCTGGTGGGCTCGAGCAGTACTTC.

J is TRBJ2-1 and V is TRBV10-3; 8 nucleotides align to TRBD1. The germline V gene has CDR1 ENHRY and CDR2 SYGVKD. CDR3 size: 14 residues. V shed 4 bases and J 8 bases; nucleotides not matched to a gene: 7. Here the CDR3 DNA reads TGTGCCATCAGTGCTCCGGGACAGGACTATGAGCAGTTCTTC. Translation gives CAISAPGQDYEQFF.

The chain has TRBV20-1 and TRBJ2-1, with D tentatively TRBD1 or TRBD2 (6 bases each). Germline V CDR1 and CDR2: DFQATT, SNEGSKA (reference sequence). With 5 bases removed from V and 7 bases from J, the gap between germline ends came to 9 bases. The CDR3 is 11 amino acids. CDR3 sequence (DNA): TGCAGTGCTGAAGGGGGGAATGAGCAGTTCTTC. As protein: CSAEGGNEQFF.